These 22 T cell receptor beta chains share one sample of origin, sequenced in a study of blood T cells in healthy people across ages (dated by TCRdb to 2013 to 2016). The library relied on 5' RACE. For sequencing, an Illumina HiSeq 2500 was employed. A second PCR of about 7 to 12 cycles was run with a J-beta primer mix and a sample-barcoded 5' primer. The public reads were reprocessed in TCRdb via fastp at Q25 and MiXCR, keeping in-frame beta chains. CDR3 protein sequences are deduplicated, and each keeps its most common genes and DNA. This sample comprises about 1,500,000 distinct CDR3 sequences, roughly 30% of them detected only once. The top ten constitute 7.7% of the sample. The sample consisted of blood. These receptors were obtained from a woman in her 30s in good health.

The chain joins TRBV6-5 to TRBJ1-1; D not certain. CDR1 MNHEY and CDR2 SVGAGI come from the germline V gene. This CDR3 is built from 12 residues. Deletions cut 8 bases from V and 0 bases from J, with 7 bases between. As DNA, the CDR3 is TGTGCCAGCGGTACACTGAACACTGAAGCTTTCTTT. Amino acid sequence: CASGTLNTEAFF.

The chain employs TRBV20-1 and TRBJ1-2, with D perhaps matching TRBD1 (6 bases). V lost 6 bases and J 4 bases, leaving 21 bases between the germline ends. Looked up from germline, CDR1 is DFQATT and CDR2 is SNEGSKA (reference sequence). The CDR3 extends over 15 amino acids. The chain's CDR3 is CSAPRQGHEVYGYTF. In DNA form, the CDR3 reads TGCAGTGCGCCCCGCCAGGGACATGAGGTCTATGGCTACACCTTC.

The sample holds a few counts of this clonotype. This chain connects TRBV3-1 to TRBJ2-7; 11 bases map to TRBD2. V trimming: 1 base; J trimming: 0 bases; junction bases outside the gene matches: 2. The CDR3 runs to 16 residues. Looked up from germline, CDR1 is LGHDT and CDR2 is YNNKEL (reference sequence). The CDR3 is CASSQVSGGDSYEQYF. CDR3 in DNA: TGTGCCAGCAGCCAAGTTAGCGGGGGGGACTCCTACGAGCAGTACTTC.

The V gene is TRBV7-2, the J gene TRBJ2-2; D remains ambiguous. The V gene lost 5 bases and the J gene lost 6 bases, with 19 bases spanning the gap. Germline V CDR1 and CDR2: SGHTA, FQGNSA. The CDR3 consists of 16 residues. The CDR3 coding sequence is TGTGCCAGCAGCCCGCGACGTGGAAGCGAACCCGGGGAGCTGTTTTTT. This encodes CASSPRRGSEPGELFF.

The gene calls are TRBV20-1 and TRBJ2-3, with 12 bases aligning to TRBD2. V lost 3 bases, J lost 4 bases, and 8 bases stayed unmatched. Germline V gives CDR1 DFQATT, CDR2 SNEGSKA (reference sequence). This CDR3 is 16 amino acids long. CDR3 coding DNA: TGCAGTGCTAGGGGCTTGACTAGCGGGAGAGCAGATACGCAGTATTTT. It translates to CSARGLTSGRADTQYF.

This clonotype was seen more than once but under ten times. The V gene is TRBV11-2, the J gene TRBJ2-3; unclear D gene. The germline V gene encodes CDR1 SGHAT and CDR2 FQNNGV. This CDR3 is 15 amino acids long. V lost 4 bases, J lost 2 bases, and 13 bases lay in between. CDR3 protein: CASSSYPTSTDTQYF. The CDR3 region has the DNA TGTGCCAGCAGCTCCTATCCTACCTCCACAGATACGCAGTATTTT.

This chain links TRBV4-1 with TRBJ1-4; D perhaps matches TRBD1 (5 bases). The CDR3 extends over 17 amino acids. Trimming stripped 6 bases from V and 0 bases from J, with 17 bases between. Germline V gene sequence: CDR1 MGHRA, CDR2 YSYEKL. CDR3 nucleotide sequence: TGCGCCAGCAGTCGATCTGACAGTGCCTCAACTAATGAAAAACTGTTTTTT. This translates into CASSRSDSASTNEKLFF.

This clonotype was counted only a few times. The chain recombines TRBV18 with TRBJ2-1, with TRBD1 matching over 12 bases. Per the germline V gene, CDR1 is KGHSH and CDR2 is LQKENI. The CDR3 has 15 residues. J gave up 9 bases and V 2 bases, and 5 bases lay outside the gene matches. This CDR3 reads CASSPRDRGRSEQFF. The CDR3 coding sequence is TGTGCCAGCTCACCAAGGGACAGGGGGCGCAGTGAGCAGTTCTTC.

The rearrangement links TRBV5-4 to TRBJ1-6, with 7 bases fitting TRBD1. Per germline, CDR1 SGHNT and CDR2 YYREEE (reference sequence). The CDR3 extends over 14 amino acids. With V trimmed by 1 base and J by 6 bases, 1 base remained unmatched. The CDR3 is CASSLYRGNSPLHF. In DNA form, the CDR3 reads TGTGCCAGCAGCTTGTACAGGGGTAATTCACCCCTCCACTTT. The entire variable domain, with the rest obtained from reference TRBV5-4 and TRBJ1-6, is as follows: ETGVTQSPTHLIKTRGQQVTLRCSSQSGHNTVSWYQQALGQGPQFIFQYYREEENGRGNFPPRFSGLQFPNYSSELNVNALELDDSALYLCASSLYRGNSPLHFGNGTRLTVT.

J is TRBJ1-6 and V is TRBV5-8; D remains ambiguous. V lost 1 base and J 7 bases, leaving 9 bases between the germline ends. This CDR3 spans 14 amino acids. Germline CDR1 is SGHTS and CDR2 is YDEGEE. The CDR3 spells CASSLYSGNSPLHF. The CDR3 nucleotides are TGTGCCAGCAGCTTGTACAGTGGAAATTCACCCCTCCACTTT.

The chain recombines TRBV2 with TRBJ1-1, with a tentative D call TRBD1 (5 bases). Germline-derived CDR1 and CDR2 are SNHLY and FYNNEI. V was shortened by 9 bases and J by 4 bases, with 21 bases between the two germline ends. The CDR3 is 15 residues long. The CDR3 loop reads CARGTVGGSATEAFF. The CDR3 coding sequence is TGTGCCAGAGGGACGGTCGGGGGATCGGCCACTGAAGCTTTCTTT.

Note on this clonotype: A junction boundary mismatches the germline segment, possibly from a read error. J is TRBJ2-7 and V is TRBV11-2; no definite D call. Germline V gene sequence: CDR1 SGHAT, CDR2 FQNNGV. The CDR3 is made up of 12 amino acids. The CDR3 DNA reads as TGTGCCAGCAGCTTAGATCCCCACGAGCAGGACTTC. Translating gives CASSLDPHEQDF.

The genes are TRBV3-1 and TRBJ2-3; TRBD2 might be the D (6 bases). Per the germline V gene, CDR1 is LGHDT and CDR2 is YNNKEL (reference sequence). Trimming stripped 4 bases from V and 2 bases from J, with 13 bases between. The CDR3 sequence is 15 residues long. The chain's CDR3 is CASSPRLDSTDTQYF. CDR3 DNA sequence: TGTGCCAGCAGCCCTAGACTAGATTCCACAGATACGCAGTATTTT.

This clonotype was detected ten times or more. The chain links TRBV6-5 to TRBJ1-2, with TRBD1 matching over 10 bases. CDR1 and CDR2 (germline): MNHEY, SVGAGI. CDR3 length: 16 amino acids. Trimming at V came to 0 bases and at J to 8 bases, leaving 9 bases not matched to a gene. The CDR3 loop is CASSYSSRDRGDGYTF. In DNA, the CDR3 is TGTGCCAGCAGTTACTCGAGCCGGGACAGGGGTGACGGCTACACCTTC.

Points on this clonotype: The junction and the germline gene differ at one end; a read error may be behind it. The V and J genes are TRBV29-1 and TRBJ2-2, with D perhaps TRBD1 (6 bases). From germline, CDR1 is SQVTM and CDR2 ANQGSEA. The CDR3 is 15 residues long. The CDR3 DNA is TGCAGCGTTGAAGTTACAGGGCGCTTCACCGGGGAGCGGTTTTTT. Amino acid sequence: CSVEVTGRFTGERFF.

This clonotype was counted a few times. CDR3 coding DNA: TGTGCCAGCAGTATTCTTAGCGGGGTTAGCACAGATACGCAGTATTTT. Translated: CASSILSGVSTDTQYF. The V call is TRBV27, the J call TRBJ2-3; 8 bases are shared with TRBD2. The V and J ends lost 5 bases and 0 bases, in that order; junction bases with no gene match: 7. Germline V gives CDR1 MNHEY, CDR2 SMNVEV (reference sequence). The CDR3 totals 16 residues.

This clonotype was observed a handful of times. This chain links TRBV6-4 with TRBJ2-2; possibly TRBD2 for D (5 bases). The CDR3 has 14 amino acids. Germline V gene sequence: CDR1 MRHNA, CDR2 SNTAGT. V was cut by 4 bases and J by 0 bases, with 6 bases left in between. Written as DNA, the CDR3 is TGTGCCAGCAGTGCGGGGACGAACACCGGGGAGCTGTTTTTT. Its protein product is CASSAGTNTGELFF.

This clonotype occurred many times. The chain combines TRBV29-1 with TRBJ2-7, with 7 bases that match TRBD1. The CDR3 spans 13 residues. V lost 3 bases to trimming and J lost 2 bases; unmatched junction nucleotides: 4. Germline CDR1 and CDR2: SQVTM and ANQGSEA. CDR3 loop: CSVEWDRPYEQYF. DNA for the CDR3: TGCAGCGTTGAGTGGGACAGACCCTACGAGCAGTACTTC.

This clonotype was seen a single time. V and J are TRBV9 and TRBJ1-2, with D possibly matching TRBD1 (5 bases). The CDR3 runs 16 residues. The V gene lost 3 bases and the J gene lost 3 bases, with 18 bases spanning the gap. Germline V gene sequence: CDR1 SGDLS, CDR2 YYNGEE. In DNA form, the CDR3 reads TGTGCCAGCAGCGAGGGGATGGAGGGGTTTGACTATGGCTACACCTTC. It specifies CASSEGMEGFDYGYTF.

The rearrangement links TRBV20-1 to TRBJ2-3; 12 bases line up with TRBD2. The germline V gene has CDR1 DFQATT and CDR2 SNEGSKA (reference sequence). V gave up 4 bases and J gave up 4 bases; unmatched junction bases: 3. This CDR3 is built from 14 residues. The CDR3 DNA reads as TGCAGTGCTACTAGCGGGAGGGCCCCAGATACGCAGTATTTT. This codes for CSATSGRAPDTQYF.

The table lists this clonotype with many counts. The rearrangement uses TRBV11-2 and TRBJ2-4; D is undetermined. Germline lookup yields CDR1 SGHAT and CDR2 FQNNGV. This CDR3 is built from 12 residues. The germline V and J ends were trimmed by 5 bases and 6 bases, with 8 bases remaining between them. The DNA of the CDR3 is TGTGCCAGCAGCCCACAACTAAACATTCAGTACTTC. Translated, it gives CASSPQLNIQYF.

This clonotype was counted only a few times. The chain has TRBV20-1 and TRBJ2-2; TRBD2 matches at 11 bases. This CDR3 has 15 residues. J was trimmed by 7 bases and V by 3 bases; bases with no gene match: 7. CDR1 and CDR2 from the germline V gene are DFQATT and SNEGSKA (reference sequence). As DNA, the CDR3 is TGCAGTGCTAGTACTAGCGGGAGAGTGGACGGGGAGCTGTTTTTT. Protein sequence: CSASTSGRVDGELFF.